These 30 T cell receptor beta chains share one sample of origin, sequenced in a study of blood T cell repertoires in COVID-19. Measured with immunoSEQ multiplex PCR; TCRdb has only the in-frame clones, and not every one. Of 150,000 to 200,000 clones listed, 84% are singletons. The sequencing input was PBMCs or T cells enriched from blood (not recorded which). The receptors stem from a man aged 50-60 years who had recovered from COVID-19.

The chain combines TRBV30 with TRBJ1-5; D not resolved. The germline V gene has CDR1 GTSNPN and CDR2 SVGIG (reference sequence). The length of the CDR3 is 14 residues. Trimming took 1 base from V and 0 from J, leaving 7 bases between them. The CDR3 DNA sequence: TGTGCCTGGAGTGCAGGATCTAGCAATCAGCCCCAGCATTTT. It codes for CAWSAGSSNQPQHF. Filled out from reference TRBV30 and TRBJ1-5, the complete variable domain reads SQTIHQWPATLVQPVGSPLSLECTVEGTSNPNLYWYRQAAGRGLQLLFYSVGIGQISSEVPQNLSASRPQDRQFILSSKKLLLSDSGFYLCAWSAGSSNQPQHFGDGTRLSIL.

This clone has only a few counts. The junction departs from germline at one end; a sequencing error may be responsible. This chain joins TRBV19 and TRBJ1-5; 8 bases are a match to TRBD1. In germline, CDR1 is LNHDA, CDR2 SQIVND (reference sequence). The length of the CDR3 is 16 residues. DNA for the CDR3: TGTGCCAGTAGTTTAGATGACAGGGGCCCCAATCAGCCCCAGCATTTT. As protein: CASSLDDRGPNQPQHF.

The chain recombines TRBV30 with TRBJ2-1; TRBD1 aligns across 7 bases. This CDR3 has 12 residues. Germline CDR1 is GTSNPN and CDR2 is SVGIG (reference sequence). V trimming: 1 base; J trimming: 6 bases; junction bases outside the gene matches: 0. The CDR3 is CAWSDRGNEQFF. Written as DNA, the CDR3 is TGTGCCTGGAGTGACAGGGGCAATGAGCAGTTCTTC.

The V call is TRBV19, the J call TRBJ1-1, with TRBD1 matching over 7 bases. CDR3 length equals 14 residues. CDR1 and CDR2 (germline): LNHDA, SQIVND (reference sequence). The V gene end was trimmed by 2 bases and the J gene end by 5 bases; junction bases not matched to a gene: 5. The CDR3 DNA reads as TGTGCCAGTAGTATAACAGGGGCGGTGACTGAAGCTTTCTTT. As protein: CASSITGAVTEAFF.

The genes are TRBV25-1 and TRBJ2-1; TRBD2 matches 8 bases. CDR1 is MGHDK, CDR2 SYGVNS, per germline. V trimming: 3 bases; J trimming: 7 bases; junction bases outside the gene matches: 8. CDR3 size: 15 residues. CDR3: CASSDGGVAGNEQFF. The CDR3 DNA is TGTGCCAGCAGTGACGGAGGGGTAGCGGGGAATGAGCAGTTCTTC.

The V call is TRBV27, the J call TRBJ1-3, with 8 bases identical to TRBD1. Trimming removed 0 bases from V and 2 bases from J; junction bases left unmatched: 0. Germline V gene data show CDR1 as MNHEY and CDR2 as SMNVEV (reference sequence). The CDR3 consists of 15 residues. The CDR3 is CASSLSDRAGNTIYF. The CDR3 region has the DNA TGTGCCAGCAGTTTATCGGACAGGGCTGGAAACACCATATATTTT.

The chain links TRBV2 to TRBJ1-3; tentatively, D is TRBD1 (5 bases). Looked up from germline, CDR1 is SNHLY and CDR2 is FYNNEI. This CDR3 is 16 amino acids long. Trimming took off 7 bases at V and 3 bases at J, with 19 bases between the two ends. The CDR3 region is CASTGGIGGFGNTIYF. The CDR3 coding sequence is TGTGCCAGCACGGGAGGGATCGGGGGTTTTGGAAACACCATATATTTT. Combining the CDR3 with reference TRBV2 and TRBJ1-3 gives the whole variable domain EPEVTQTPSHQVTQMGQEVILRCVPISNHLYFYWYRQILGQKVEFLVSFYNNEISEKSEIFDDQFSVERPDGSNFTLKIRSTKLEDSAMYFCASTGGIGGFGNTIYFGEGSWLTVV.

The V and J genes are TRBV29-1 and TRBJ1-3; D call uncertain. Germline CDR1 SQVTM, CDR2 ANQGSEA. V was trimmed by 5 bases and J by 0 bases, leaving 11 bases between them. CDR3 length equals 14 residues. The CDR3, as DNA: TGCAGCGTTTTGACACCATCCTCTGGAAACACCATATATTTT. Protein sequence: CSVLTPSSGNTIYF.

CDR3 sequence reads: CAWNSYSYSEKLFF. The CDR3, as DNA: TGTGCCTGGAACAGCTACAGCTATAGTGAAAAACTGTTTTTT. J is TRBJ1-4 and V is TRBV30; no clear D. The germline gives CDR1 GTSNPN, CDR2 SVGIG (reference sequence). This CDR3 contains 14 residues. With 4 bases removed from V and 7 bases from J, the gap between germline ends came to 16 bases.

Turning to this clone: Other DNA sequences of this sample code for an identical CDR3. The chain links TRBV15 to TRBJ1-2, with D maybe TRBD1 (6 bases). The CDR3 length is 14 residues. V lost 3 bases and J 0 bases, leaving 8 bases between the germline ends. Germline V gives CDR1 LNHNV, CDR2 YYDKDF (reference sequence). The chain's CDR3 is CATSRRTANYGYTF. The CDR3 nucleotides read TGTGCCACCAGCAGGAGGACAGCTAACTATGGCTACACCTTC.

V usage is TRBV5-1 and J usage is TRBJ2-3; 11 nucleotides match TRBD2. The CDR3 extends over 15 amino acids. With 5 bases clipped from V and 5 bases from J, the junction kept 7 bases outside the gene matches. Germline lookup yields CDR1 SGHRS and CDR2 YFSETQ. The CDR3 is CASRQSGTSGDTQYF. CDR3 sequence (DNA): TGCGCCAGCAGGCAATCCGGGACTAGCGGAGATACGCAGTATTTT.

This clone was recorded only once. The chain joins TRBV19 to TRBJ1-4, with D maybe TRBD1 (6 bases). This CDR3 region has 14 residues. The V end lost 7 bases, the J end lost 8 bases, and 17 bases lay between the germline ends. The germline V gene has CDR1 LNHDA and CDR2 SQIVND (reference sequence). For the CDR3, the DNA is TGTGCCAGTAAGGGTCGGGGGGCTAGGGAAAAACTGTTTTTT. This encodes CASKGRGAREKLFF.

The V and J genes are TRBV21-1 and TRBJ1-3; the D call in the table, TRBD1, was not verified against the DNA. TRBV21-1 counts as a pseudogene. The CDR3 runs to 17 residues. CDR3 DNA: TGTGCCAGCAGCAAACACCGACAGTTCAACTCTGGAAACACCATATATTTT. It specifies CASSKHRQFNSGNTIYF.

The V gene is TRBV5-5, the J gene TRBJ2-1; D is unclear. The CDR3 totals 16 residues. The V end was cut by 0 bases, the J end by 0 bases, with 10 bases between. Germline V CDR1 and CDR2: SGHKS, YYEKEE (reference sequence). CDR3 in amino acids: CASSLEQFRSYNEQFF. The CDR3 DNA follows: TGTGCCAGCAGCTTGGAGCAATTCCGCTCCTACAATGAGCAGTTCTTC.

The chain carries TRBV3-1 (or the pseudogene TRBV3-2) and TRBJ1-2; 8 bases map to TRBD1. Germline V gene sequence: CDR1 LGHDT, CDR2 YNNKEL (reference sequence). Germline trimming cut 2 bases from V and 4 bases from J; bases unmatched to any gene: 9. The CDR3 is made up of 16 amino acids. CDR3 coding DNA: TGTGCCAGCAGCCAAACCGGGACAGGTCACTCCTATGGCTACACCTTC. This sequence encodes CASSQTGTGHSYGYTF.

The chain has TRBV2 and TRBJ2-1; tentatively, D is TRBD2 (5 bases). The CDR3 covers 15 residues. V was clipped by 4 bases and J by 8 bases, with 18 bases between them. CDR1 is SNHLY, CDR2 FYNNEI, per germline. DNA of the CDR3: TGTGCCAGCAGTGCGGCGGGCACCGGCGATGATGAGCAGTTCTTC. Translating it yields CASSAAGTGDDEQFF.

This chain connects TRBV7-6 to TRBJ1-4; D is ambiguous. Germline values: CDR1 SGHVS, CDR2 FNYEAQ. This CDR3 region has 17 residues. Trimming stripped 0 bases from V and 0 bases from J, with 11 bases between. The CDR3 here is CASSLARQASTNEKLFF. The CDR3 coding sequence is TGTGCCAGCAGCTTAGCGCGCCAGGCATCAACTAATGAAAAACTGTTTTTT.

This clone was found once. The chain couples TRBV4-1 to TRBJ2-2, with 9 bases that match TRBD1. CDR1 and CDR2 (germline): MGHRA, YSYEKL. The CDR3 spans 17 residues. The junction had 5 bases not matched to a gene; V was cut back by 3 bases and J by 0 bases. CDR3 amino acids: CASSQRTGASNTGELFF. For the CDR3, the DNA is TGCGCCAGCAGCCAGCGGACAGGGGCGTCGAACACCGGGGAGCTGTTTTTT.

In DNA form, the CDR3 reads TGCAGCGTTTGGGGGGAGGGTGGCTACACCTTC. Translated: CSVWGEGGYTF. The chain uses TRBV29-1 and TRBJ1-2, with a tentative D call TRBD1 (5 bases). The germline V gene has CDR1 SQVTM and CDR2 ANQGSEA. The CDR3 totals 11 residues. V lost 5 bases, J lost 7 bases, and 11 bases lay in between.

CDR3 bases: TGTGCCAGCTCACCCTCCCGGGACAGGGTTCGGGAGCAGTACTTC. As protein: CASSPSRDRVREQYF. This chain links TRBV18 with TRBJ2-7; 9 positions match TRBD1. The CDR3 is 15 amino acids. V was clipped by 3 bases and J by 7 bases; unmatched bases: 10. Looked up from germline, CDR1 is KGHSH and CDR2 is LQKENI.

The V gene is TRBV11-2, the J gene TRBJ1-2, with TRBD1 matching over 9 bases. V lost 2 bases to trimming and J lost 5 bases; unmatched junction nucleotides: 3. The germline gives CDR1 SGHAT, CDR2 FQNNGV. This CDR3 region has 14 residues. The CDR3 DNA reads TGTGCCAGCAGCTTAACCGACAGGGGGTATGGCTACACCTTC. It codes for CASSLTDRGYGYTF. The variable domain in full, completed from reference TRBV11-2 and TRBJ1-2, reads EAGVAQSPRYKIIEKRQSVAFWCNPISGHATLYWYQQILGQGPKLLIQFQNNGVVDDSQLPKDRFSAERLKGVDSTLKIQPAKLEDSAVYLCASSLTDRGYGYTFGSGTRLTVV.

DNA of the CDR3: TGTGCCAGCAGCCGAGGGGGAATTAGCACAGATACGCAGTATTTT. Encoded protein: CASSRGGISTDTQYF. This rearrangement joins TRBV14 to TRBJ2-3; D might be TRBD1 (6 bases). The V end lost 4 bases, the J end lost 0 bases, and 11 bases lay between the germline ends. CDR1 is SGHDN, CDR2 FVKESK, per germline. CDR3 size: 15 residues.

This chain connects TRBV2 to TRBJ1-4; TRBD1 aligns across 9 bases. Per germline, CDR1 SNHLY and CDR2 FYNNEI. The CDR3 sequence is 15 residues long. Losses at the gene ends were 2 bases for V and 4 bases for J; bases not matched to a gene: 2. CDR3 DNA: TGTGCCAGCAGTGAACTGGACAGGGGTAATGAAAAACTGTTTTTT. Protein sequence: CASSELDRGNEKLFF.

Details on this clone: Other nucleotide sequences in the sample specify the same CDR3. The V call is TRBV2, the J call TRBJ1-6; tentatively, D is TRBD1 (6 bases). The germline V and J ends were trimmed by 4 bases and 7 bases, with 11 bases remaining between them. The CDR3 has 14 amino acids. The germline V gene has CDR1 SNHLY and CDR2 FYNNEI. CDR3 bases: TGTGCCAGCAGTGGGGGGCGGGGGAATTCACCCCTCCACTTT. Protein: CASSGGRGNSPLHF.

V gene TRBV5-1 combines with J gene TRBJ1-6; D is possibly TRBD1 (5 bases). Trimming took off 5 bases at V and 7 bases at J, with 13 bases between the two ends. The CDR3 runs to 14 residues. Germline V gene lookup returns CDR1 SGHRS and CDR2 YFSETQ. The CDR3 coding sequence is TGCGCCAGCAGATTGTCCTCAGGGAATTCACCCCTCCACTTT. Translation gives CASRLSSGNSPLHF.

This rearrangement joins TRBV28 to TRBJ2-7; D may be TRBD1 (5 bases). Germline V lookup: CDR1 MDHEN, CDR2 SYDVKM. There are 11 residues in the CDR3. With 6 bases removed from V and 5 bases from J, the gap between germline ends came to 8 bases. CDR3 region: CASRIRDEQYF. The CDR3 bases are TGTGCCAGCAGAATCAGGGACGAGCAGTACTTC.

This clone was observed many times. The V call is TRBV4-2, the J call TRBJ2-3; 9 positions agree with TRBD2. J lost 4 bases, V lost 0 bases, and 2 bases had no gene match. From germline, CDR1 is LGHNA and CDR2 YNFKEQ. The CDR3 totals 15 residues. CDR3 coding DNA: TGTGCCAGCAGCCAAGAGCGGGGGGGCCCAGATACGCAGTATTTT. This codes for CASSQERGGPDTQYF.

This chain connects TRBV30 to TRBJ2-3; 11 bases align to TRBD2. Germline V gene data show CDR1 as GTSNPN and CDR2 as SVGIG (reference sequence). The CDR3 runs to 14 residues. Trimming removed 4 bases from V and 3 bases from J; junction bases left unmatched: 3. This chain's CDR3 is CAWTLAGGTDTQYF. CDR3 coding DNA: TGTGCCTGGACCCTAGCGGGGGGAACAGATACGCAGTATTTT.

The rearrangement uses TRBV28 and TRBJ1-4, with a tentative D call TRBD1 (6 bases). V was pared by 5 bases and J by 4 bases, with 14 bases between. CDR1 is MDHEN and CDR2 is SYDVKM in the germline V gene. The CDR3 extends over 15 amino acids. For the CDR3, the DNA is TGTGCCAGCAGTGAAGACAGGACCCTTAATGAAAAACTGTTTTTT. Amino acid sequence: CASSEDRTLNEKLFF.

V gene TRBV7-9 combines with J gene TRBJ2-6; D may be TRBD2 (5 bases). The CDR3 has 15 residues. Germline V gives CDR1 SEHNR, CDR2 FQNEAQ (reference sequence). V was clipped by 3 bases and J by 0 bases, with 6 bases between them. CDR3 in amino acids: CASSLGDSGANVLTF. CDR3 coding DNA: TGTGCCAGCAGCTTGGGAGACTCTGGGGCCAACGTCCTGACTTTC.